This T cell receptor beta chain was recovered during a study of shared clonotypes between healthy human individuals. The CDR3 runs to 14 residues. CDR1 SGHNT and CDR2 YYREEE come from the germline V gene (reference sequence). V was clipped by 6 bases and J by 0 bases, with 12 bases between them. Only in-frame clones appear in the TCRdb table, and some are missing; sequencing was by immunoSEQ multiplex PCR. Of more than 2 million clones listed, roughly 95% are singletons. The rearrangement links TRBV5-4 to TRBJ1-2, with D possibly matching TRBD1 (6 bases). Sequenced sample: naive CD4+ T cells sorted from blood. Subset of the sample: CD45RA+ positively selected. This TCR was sampled from a man aged 18 to 35 in good health. CDR3 loop: CASTDRRANYGYTF. CDR3 DNA: TGTGCCAGCACCGACAGGAGAGCTAACTATGGCTACACCTTC.